This is a list of T cell receptor beta chains from one sample in a study of lymphopenia after photon versus proton radiotherapy. Profiled with immunoSEQ multiplex PCR; TCRdb holds only in-frame clones, not every one. The repertoire holds 30,000 or so clones, with approximately 88% as singletons. Sequenced material: peripheral blood, taken from a patient treated with proton-based radiotherapy. The receptors shown here come from a woman aged 60-75 years with cholangiocarcinoma. Some clones in this sample may be carry-over from other donors' samples. CDR3s include the opening cysteine and the closing phenylalanine or tryptophan. D genes are given only for firm matches. Expanded clones get a size class; other rows say once, few or many, or leave the size out.

TRBV4-2,few,TRBJ1-6,TRBD1,CASSSRQGARSPLHF,TGTGCCAGCAGCTCGCGACAGGGGGCGAGGTCACCCCTCCACTTT
TRBV7-7,-,TRBJ1-4,-,CASSSGGSNEKLFF,TGTGCTAGCAGCTCTGGGGGGAGCAATGAAAAACTGTTTTTT
TRBV6-6,-,TRBJ2-1,-,CASSYRQGFGNEQFF,TGTGCCAGCAGTTACAGGCAGGGTTTTGGCAATGAGCAGTTCTTC
TRBV19,-,TRBJ1-1,TRBD1,CASSITGGSTEAFF,TGTGCCAGTAGTATTACAGGGGGAAGCACTGAAGCTTTCTTT
TRBV6-5,-,TRBJ2-5,-,CASSHRTRMGETQYF,TGTGCCAGCAGTCATAGGACACGGATGGGGGAGACCCAGTACTTC
TRBV21-1,-,TRBJ2-2,-,CASSKIWGLENTGELFF,TGTGCCAGCAGCAAAATATGGGGACTAGAGAACACCGGGGAGCTGTTTTTT
TRBV7-2,-,TRBJ2-1,-,CASSLAPGSYNEQFF,TGTGCCAGCAGCTTAGCGCCAGGGAGCTACAATGAGCAGTTCTTC
TRBV11-3,-,TRBJ1-1,-,CASSLRGYTEAFF,TGTGCCAGCAGCTTACGGGGGTACACTGAAGCTTTCTTT
TRBV7-9,-,TRBJ1-6,-,CASSAEGDSPLHF,TGTGCCAGCAGCGCAGAGGGGGATTCACCCCTCCACTTT
TRBV20-1,-,TRBJ2-3,-,CSAMIRDTQYF,TGCAGTGCTATGATCCGGGATACGCAGTATTTT
TRBV25-1,-,TRBJ2-1,-,CASSGSNEQFF,TGTGCCAGCAGTGGAAGCAATGAGCAGTTCTTC
TRBV4-3,once,TRBJ1-3,TRBD1,CASSQTGSSGNTIYF,TGCGCCAGCAGCCAGACAGGGAGCTCTGGAAACACCATATATTTT
TRBV5-1,-,TRBJ1-2,-,CASSFSPGQTYGYTF,TGCGCCAGCAGCTTTAGCCCCGGACAGACTTATGGCTACACCTTC
TRBV2,-,TRBJ2-1,-,CASSGGTNEQFF,TGTGCCAGCAGTGGGGGGACTAATGAGCAGTTCTTC